These 28 T cell receptor beta chains came from one sample sequenced in a study of PD-1 blockade in classical Hodgkin lymphoma. Stated time point: cycle 4 day 1 (C4D1), after less than 7 weeks of nivolumab. Relapse after autologous stem cell transplantation occurred in every patient, and brentuximab vedotin exposure varied. Measured with immunoSEQ multiplex PCR; TCRdb has only the in-frame clones, and not every one. The sample has around 50,000 clones, roughly 80% seen once; the top ten hold about 12%. Sample: peripheral blood mononuclear cells (PBMCs), taken before the fourth cycle of nivolumab. The receptor set was obtained from a human donor with classical Hodgkin lymphoma.

The V gene is TRBV5-1, the J gene TRBJ2-5; 11 bases match TRBD2. J was trimmed by 3 bases and V by 4 bases; bases with no gene match: 5. Germline assignment: CDR1 SGHRS and CDR2 YFSETQ. The CDR3 runs 15 residues. As DNA, the CDR3 is TGCGCCAGCAGCGTGGGACTAGCGGCCGAAGAGACCCAGTACTTC. Translated: CASSVGLAAEETQYF.

This chain uses TRBV9 with TRBJ2-1; 7 nucleotides align to TRBD2. V lost 4 bases and J lost 4; bases outside the gene matches: 11. The CDR3 loop spans 16 amino acids. Germline assignment: CDR1 SGDLS and CDR2 YYNGEE. This CDR3 reads CASSKPLSGDYNEQFF. For the CDR3, the DNA is TGTGCCAGCAGCAAGCCCTTGAGCGGGGATTACAATGAGCAGTTCTTC.

The V call is TRBV5-1, the J call TRBJ1-2, with a tentative D call TRBD1 (5 bases). The V and J ends lost 2 bases and 5 bases respectively, with 13 bases between them. The CDR3 totals 14 residues. Germline lookup yields CDR1 SGHRS and CDR2 YFSETQ. CDR3 bases: TGCGCCAGCAGCTTCGAAGGGGTAGGATATGGCTACACCTTC. Its translation is CASSFEGVGYGYTF.

CDR3 nucleotides: TGTGCCAGCAGCGTAGAAGTGGGTGGTTATGGCTACACCTTC. Amino acid sequence: CASSVEVGGYGYTF. The rearrangement joins TRBV9 to TRBJ1-2, with D unclear. V was shortened by 0 bases and J by 5 bases, with 11 bases between the two germline ends. The germline V gene encodes CDR1 SGDLS and CDR2 YYNGEE. This CDR3 has 14 residues.

This clone was counted only a few times. This sequence joins TRBV5-8 and TRBJ2-1; 14 nucleotides align to TRBD2. The CDR3 length is 18 residues. V lost 3 bases, J lost 7 bases, and 12 bases stayed unmatched. Looked up from germline, CDR1 is SGHTS and CDR2 is YDEGEE. For the CDR3, the DNA is TGTGCCAGCAGCTCTGGACTAGCGGGAGGCGGGTTGGGTAATGAGCAGTTCTTC. Protein: CASSSGLAGGGLGNEQFF.

This sequence joins TRBV19 and TRBJ2-7; 9 nucleotides match TRBD1. Germline V gives CDR1 LNHDA, CDR2 SQIVND (reference sequence). The CDR3 covers 13 residues. V trimming: 4 bases; J trimming: 6 bases; junction bases outside the gene matches: 4. CDR3 nucleotide sequence: TGTGCCAGTAGTAGGGACAGGGTTGGCGAGCAGTACTTC. Amino acids: CASSRDRVGEQYF.

The rearrangement uses TRBV28 and TRBJ1-5, with D possibly matching TRBD1 (5 bases). This CDR3 is built from 15 residues. Trimming removed 2 bases at V and 7 bases at J, with 15 bases between. CDR1 MDHEN and CDR2 SYDVKM come from the germline V gene. The CDR3 sequence is CASSLIRGSGQPQHF. Here the CDR3 DNA reads TGTGCCAGCAGTTTAATTAGGGGATCGGGGCAGCCCCAGCATTTT.

This sequence joins TRBV5-1 and TRBJ2-1; D not certain. V gave up 3 bases and J gave up 0 bases, with 16 bases separating them. CDR3 size: 17 residues. CDR1 and CDR2 (germline): SGHRS, YFSETQ. CDR3 sequence reads: CASSSGPGGSSYNEQFF. CDR3 nucleotide sequence: TGCGCCAGCAGCTCGGGTCCGGGCGGAAGCTCCTACAATGAGCAGTTCTTC.

The V gene is TRBV4-1, the J gene TRBJ1-5, with 8 positions matching TRBD1. The CDR3 extends over 14 amino acids. In germline, CDR1 is MGHRA, CDR2 YSYEKL. Unmatched junction bases numbered 3, after V lost 4 bases and J lost 4 bases. DNA for the CDR3: TGCGCCAGCAGCCCCGGACAGGGAAATCAGCCCCAGCATTTT. Translated: CASSPGQGNQPQHF.

The V and J genes are TRBV29-1 and TRBJ2-5; tentative D call: TRBD1 (6 bases). The CDR3 is 13 amino acids. The germline V gene encodes CDR1 SQVTM and CDR2 ANQGSEA. The V end was cut by 4 bases, the J end by 2 bases, with 11 bases between. The CDR3 DNA sequence: TGCAGCGTTGGCCGACAGGTTCAAGAGACCCAGTACTTC. Translated, it gives CSVGRQVQETQYF.

This chain links TRBV27 with TRBJ2-7; 13 nucleotides align to TRBD2. The CDR3 is 16 residues long. With 7 bases clipped from V and 6 bases from J, the junction kept 12 bases outside the gene matches. CDR1 MNHEY and CDR2 SMNVEV come from the germline V gene (reference sequence). The DNA for the CDR3 is TGTGCCAGCATTCTCCGATGGACTAGCGGGAGCGGCGAGCAGTACTTC. Protein sequence: CASILRWTSGSGEQYF.

The rearrangement joins TRBV5-4 to TRBJ2-7, with 8 bases that match TRBD1. With 4 bases clipped from V and 3 bases from J, the junction kept 12 bases outside the gene matches. The CDR3 contains 16 residues. CDR1 is SGHNT, CDR2 YYREEE, per germline (reference sequence). CDR3 sequence: CASSGQPGTGYYEQYF. The DNA for the CDR3 is TGTGCCAGCAGCGGACAACCGGGGACAGGATACTACGAGCAGTACTTC.

This sequence joins TRBV6-5 and TRBJ1-1; no definite D call. Between the trimmed V and J ends, which lost 8 bases and 0 bases, there was a span of 4 bases. The CDR3 contains 11 residues. Per the germline V gene, CDR1 is MNHEY and CDR2 is SVGAGI. CDR3 DNA: TGTGCCAGCCAGATGAACACTGAAGCTTTCTTT. Translation: CASQMNTEAFF.

The chain uses TRBV7-9 and TRBJ2-7; D unclear. The V and J ends lost 2 bases and 3 bases respectively, with 5 bases between them. The CDR3 length is 12 residues. In germline, CDR1 is SEHNR, CDR2 FQNEAQ (reference sequence). The CDR3 is CASSLSDYEQYF. CDR3 coding DNA: TGTGCCAGCAGCTTATCCGACTACGAGCAGTACTTC.

The rearrangement links TRBV6-6 to TRBJ2-3, with 9 positions matching TRBD2. CDR1 MNHNY and CDR2 SVGAGI come from the germline V gene (reference sequence). The CDR3 has 14 amino acids. V gave up 9 bases and J gave up 6 bases; unmatched junction bases: 10. Written as DNA, the CDR3 is TGTGCCAGTTCCCAGCGGGGGGTCGTGGATACGCAGTATTTT. Translating it yields CASSQRGVVDTQYF.

The V gene is TRBV18, the J gene TRBJ1-4, with D possibly being TRBD1 (6 bases). V gave up 1 base and J gave up 7 bases, with 13 bases separating them. Germline lookup yields CDR1 KGHSH and CDR2 LQKENI. There are 15 residues in the CDR3. In nucleotides, the CDR3 is TGTGCCAGCTCACCACGGCGGGGGCCCGGTGAAAAACTGTTTTTT. Protein sequence: CASSPRRGPGEKLFF.

The chain recombines TRBV11-1 with TRBJ2-5; D possibly corresponds to TRBD1 (5 bases). Trimming shortened V by 1 base and J by 1 base, and 13 bases separated the two germline ends. The CDR3 is 16 residues long. The germline V gene has CDR1 SGHAT and CDR2 FQDESV (reference sequence). CDR3 loop: CASSLGSTALQETQYF. Written as DNA, the CDR3 is TGTGCCAGCAGCTTAGGTTCGACAGCACTCCAAGAGACCCAGTACTTC.

The rearrangement uses TRBV7-2 and TRBJ2-1; D is perhaps TRBD1 (6 bases). Germline V gene lookup returns CDR1 SGHTA and CDR2 FQGNSA. The CDR3 has 13 amino acids. Trimming pared 3 bases from V and 4 bases from J, leaving 7 bases between. CDR3 in DNA: TGTGCCAGCAGCTTTGGACAGTACAATGAGCAGTTCTTC. This codes for CASSFGQYNEQFF.

This chain uses TRBV5-1 with TRBJ2-5; 11 nucleotides align to TRBD1. CDR1 is SGHRS, CDR2 YFSETQ, per germline. This CDR3 comprises 15 residues. The J segment lost 4 bases and the V segment lost 0 bases, leaving 2 bases of the junction unmatched. The CDR3 here is CASSLAGTGGETQYF. The CDR3 DNA is TGCGCCAGCAGCTTGGCCGGGACAGGGGGAGAGACCCAGTACTTC.

The chain recombines TRBV6-5 with TRBJ1-2; possibly TRBD1 for D (6 bases). Trimming removed 5 bases at V and 0 bases at J, with 13 bases between. The CDR3 length is 15 residues. Germline CDR1 reads MNHEY; CDR2 reads SVGAGI. The CDR3 nucleotides read TGTGCCAGCAGTGGCTACAGGGCTGCTAACTATGGCTACACCTTC. This translates into CASSGYRAANYGYTF.

The J gene is TRBJ2-3, the V gene TRBV7-6; D is possibly TRBD1 or TRBD2 (5 bases each). Germline V gene lookup returns CDR1 SGHVS and CDR2 FNYEAQ. Trimming removed 6 bases from V and 4 bases from J, with 17 bases in between. CDR3 length equals 15 residues. CDR3 protein: CASSKTGQGADTQYF. The CDR3 nucleotides are TGTGCCAGCAGTAAGACGGGGCAGGGCGCAGATACGCAGTATTTT.

The chain carries TRBV5-1 and TRBJ2-5, with 9 bases lining up with TRBD1. This CDR3 region has 15 residues. V shed 4 bases, J shed 5 bases, and the junction held 9 bases outside the gene matches. The germline CDR1 and CDR2 sequences are SGHRS and YFSETQ. CDR3 nucleotides: TGCGCCAGCAGCCAGAATACAGGGGGCGGGGAGACCCAGTACTTC. It yields the protein CASSQNTGGGETQYF.

V usage is TRBV4-1 and J usage is TRBJ2-3; TRBD2 matches 14 bases. The germline V gene encodes CDR1 MGHRA and CDR2 YSYEKL. J lost 4 bases, V lost 1 base, and 7 bases had no gene match. The CDR3 runs 18 residues. The CDR3 spells CASSQVPGTSGSADTQYF. Here the CDR3 DNA reads TGCGCCAGCAGCCAAGTCCCCGGGACTAGCGGGAGTGCAGATACGCAGTATTTT.

The chain joins TRBV10-2 to TRBJ1-1; 8 positions agree with TRBD1. The CDR3 runs 17 residues. Germline CDR1 and CDR2: WSHSY and SAAADI. V was pared by 2 bases and J by 1 base, with 9 bases of the junction left unmatched. In DNA, the CDR3 is TGCGCCAGCAGTGAGAAAACTTGGACAGGGTGGAACACTGAAGCTTTCTTT. This gives the protein CASSEKTWTGWNTEAFF.

This clone was seen just once. This CDR3 reads CASSLDGGMFTDTQYF. The CDR3 DNA reads as TGTGCCAGCAGTTTAGACGGAGGAATGTTCACAGATACGCAGTATTTT. The J gene is TRBJ2-3, the V gene TRBV28, with D maybe TRBD2 (5 bases). Trimming took 2 bases from V and 2 from J, leaving 14 bases between them. Germline-derived CDR1 and CDR2 are MDHEN and SYDVKM. This CDR3 has 16 amino acids.

A few counts support this clone. The chain employs TRBV19 and TRBJ1-5, with unresolved D. The CDR3 length is 13 residues. V was trimmed by 3 bases and J by 7 bases, leaving 10 bases between them. Germline V gene data show CDR1 as LNHDA and CDR2 as SQIVND (reference sequence). CDR3 sequence reads: CASSISVRQPQHF. The CDR3 DNA follows: TGTGCCAGTAGTATCAGTGTGAGACAGCCCCAGCATTTT.

The rearrangement joins TRBV5-4 to TRBJ2-5; weak D call: TRBD1 (6 bases). The CDR3 has 13 residues. Trimming left V 5 bases short and J 1 base short, with 9 bases between. The germline V gene encodes CDR1 SGHNT and CDR2 YYREEE (reference sequence). For the CDR3, the DNA is TGTGCCAGCAGTTGGGACATCCAAGAGACCCAGTACTTC. Protein product: CASSWDIQETQYF.

This clone has ten or more counts. This CDR3 is also generated by other DNA sequences in the sample. The V gene is TRBV9, the J gene TRBJ2-3, with 13 bases aligning to TRBD2. CDR1 and CDR2 (germline): SGDLS, YYNGEE. The V segment lost 2 bases and the J segment 3 bases; nucleotides outside the gene matches: 0. The CDR3 sequence is 15 residues long. CDR3 nucleotide sequence: TGTGCCAGCAGCGTGGGACTAGCGGGAACAGATACGCAGTATTTT. It translates to CASSVGLAGTDTQYF. Full variable domain (missing parts from reference TRBV9 and TRBJ2-3): DSGVTQTPKHLITATGQRVTLRCSPRSGDLSVYWYQQSLDQGLQFLIQYYNGEERAKGNILERFSAQQFPDLHSELNLSSLELGDSALYFCASSVGLAGTDTQYFGPGTRLTVL.